The entry below describes one TCR beta chain. Antigen: not known. No fewer than two post-ART and no fewer than one pre-ART PBMC samples existed for each donor. This sample was included in a study of long-term antiretroviral therapy in people with HIV. Study findings and constraints: Before ART, certain clones expanded, and these dominated the repertoire at all time points. HIV repertoire CDR3 lengths ranged less widely than those of controls.

Version v3.0 of the immunoSEQ assay ran at survey level. Each sample had sequencing targeting about 40,000-50,000 T-cell genomes. The repertoire was sequenced with immunoSEQ multiplex PCR; TCRdb's copy has only in-frame clones and lacks some. The table shows 22,000 or so clones, with approximately 80% occurring only once. The sequencing used unsorted PBMCs, collected 0.5 years before starting antiretroviral therapy. This receptor was taken from a man aged 35-49 years with HIV.

DNA of the CDR3: TGTGCCAGCAGCGTAGAGGGGAGCGCCAAAAACATTCAGTACTTC. Protein: CASSVEGSAKNIQYF. The chain uses TRBV9 and TRBJ2-4; either TRBD1 or TRBD2 may supply D (5 bases each). This CDR3 spans 15 amino acids. V was shortened by 0 bases and J by 1 base, with 8 bases between the two germline ends. Germline V CDR1 and CDR2: SGDLS, YYNGEE.